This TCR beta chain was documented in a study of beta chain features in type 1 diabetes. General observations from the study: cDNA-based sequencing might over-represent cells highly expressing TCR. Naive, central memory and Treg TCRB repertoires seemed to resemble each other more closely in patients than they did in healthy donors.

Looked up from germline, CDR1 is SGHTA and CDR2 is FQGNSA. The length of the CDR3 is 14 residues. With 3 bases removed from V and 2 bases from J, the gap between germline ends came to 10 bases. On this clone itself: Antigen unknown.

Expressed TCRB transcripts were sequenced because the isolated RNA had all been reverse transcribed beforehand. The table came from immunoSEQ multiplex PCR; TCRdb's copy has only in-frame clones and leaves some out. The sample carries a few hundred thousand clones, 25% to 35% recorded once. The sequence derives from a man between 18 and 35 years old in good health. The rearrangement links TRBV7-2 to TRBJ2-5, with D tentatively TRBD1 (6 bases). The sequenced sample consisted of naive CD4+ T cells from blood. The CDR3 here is CASSFLGQQETQYF. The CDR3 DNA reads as TGTGCCAGCAGCTTCCTCGGACAGCAAGAGACCCAGTACTTC.